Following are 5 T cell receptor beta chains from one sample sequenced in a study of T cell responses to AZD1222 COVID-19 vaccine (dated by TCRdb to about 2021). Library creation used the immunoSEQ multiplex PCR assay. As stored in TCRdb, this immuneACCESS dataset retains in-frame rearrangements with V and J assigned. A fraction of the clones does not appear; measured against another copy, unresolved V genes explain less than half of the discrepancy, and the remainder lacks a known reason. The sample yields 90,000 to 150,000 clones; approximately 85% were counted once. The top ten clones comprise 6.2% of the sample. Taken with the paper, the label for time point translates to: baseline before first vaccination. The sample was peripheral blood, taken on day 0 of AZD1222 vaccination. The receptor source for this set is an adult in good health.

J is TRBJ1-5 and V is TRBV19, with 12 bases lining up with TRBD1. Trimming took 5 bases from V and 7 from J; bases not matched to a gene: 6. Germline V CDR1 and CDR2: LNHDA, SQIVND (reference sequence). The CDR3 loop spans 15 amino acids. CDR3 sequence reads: CASSPGTGGGQPQHF. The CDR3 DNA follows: TGTGCCAGTAGTCCCGGGACAGGGGGCGGGCAGCCCCAGCATTTT. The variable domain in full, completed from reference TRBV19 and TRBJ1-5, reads DGGITQSPKYLFRKEGQNVTLSCEQNLNHDAMYWYRQDPGQGLRLIYYSQIVNDFQKGDIAEGYSVSREKKESFPLTVTSAQKNPTAFYLCASSPGTGGGQPQHFGDGTRLSIL.

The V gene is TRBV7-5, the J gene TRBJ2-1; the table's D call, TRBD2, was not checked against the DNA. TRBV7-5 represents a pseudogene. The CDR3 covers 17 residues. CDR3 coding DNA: TGTGTCAGAAGGCGGCGACTAGCGGGGGCCTTCTACAATGAGCAGTTCTTC. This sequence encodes CVRRRRLAGAFYNEQFF.

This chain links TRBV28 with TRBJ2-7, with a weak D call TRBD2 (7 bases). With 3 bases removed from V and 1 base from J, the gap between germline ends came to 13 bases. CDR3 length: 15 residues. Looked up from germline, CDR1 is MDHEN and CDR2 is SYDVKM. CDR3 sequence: CASSLVRGGSYEQYF. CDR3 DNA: TGTGCCAGCAGTTTGGTAAGGGGGGGATCCTACGAGCAGTACTTC.

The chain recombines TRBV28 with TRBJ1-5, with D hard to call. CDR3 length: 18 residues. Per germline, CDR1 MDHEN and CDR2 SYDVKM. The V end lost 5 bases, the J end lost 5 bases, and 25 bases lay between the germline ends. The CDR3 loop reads CASSPSGDKSVFHQPQHF. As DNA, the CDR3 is TGTGCCAGCAGTCCTTCGGGAGACAAGAGCGTTTTTCATCAGCCCCAGCATTTT.

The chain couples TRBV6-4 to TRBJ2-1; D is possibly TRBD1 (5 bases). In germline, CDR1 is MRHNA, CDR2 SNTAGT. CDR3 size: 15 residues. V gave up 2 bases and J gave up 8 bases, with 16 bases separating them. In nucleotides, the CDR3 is TGTGCCAGCAGTGACGGGAAGCAGGGTGACGATGAGCAGTTCTTC. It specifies CASSDGKQGDDEQFF.